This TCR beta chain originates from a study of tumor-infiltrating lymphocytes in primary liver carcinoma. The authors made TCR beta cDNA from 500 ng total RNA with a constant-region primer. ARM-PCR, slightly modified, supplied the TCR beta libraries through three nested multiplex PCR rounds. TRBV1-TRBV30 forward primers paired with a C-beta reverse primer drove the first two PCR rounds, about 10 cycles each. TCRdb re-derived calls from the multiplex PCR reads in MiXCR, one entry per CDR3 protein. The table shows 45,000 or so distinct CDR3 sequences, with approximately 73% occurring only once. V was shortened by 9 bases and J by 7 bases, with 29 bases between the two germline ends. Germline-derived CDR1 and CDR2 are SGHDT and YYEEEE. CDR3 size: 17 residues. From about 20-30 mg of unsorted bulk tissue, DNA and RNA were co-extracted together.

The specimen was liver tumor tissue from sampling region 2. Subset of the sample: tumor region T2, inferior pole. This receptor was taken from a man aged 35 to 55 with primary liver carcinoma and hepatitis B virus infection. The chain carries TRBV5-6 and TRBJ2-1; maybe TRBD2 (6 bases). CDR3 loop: CANCLAGGAGSRNEQFF. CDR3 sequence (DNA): TGTGCCAACTGCCTAGCCGGGGGTGCGGGGAGCAGAAATGAGCAGTTCTTC. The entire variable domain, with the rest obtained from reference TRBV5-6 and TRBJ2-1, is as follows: DAGVTQSPTHLIKTRGQQVTLRCSPKSGHDTVSWYQQALGQGPQFIFQYYEEEERQRGNFPDRFSGHQFPNYSSELNVNALLLGDSALYLCANCLAGGAGSRNEQFFGPGTRLTVL.